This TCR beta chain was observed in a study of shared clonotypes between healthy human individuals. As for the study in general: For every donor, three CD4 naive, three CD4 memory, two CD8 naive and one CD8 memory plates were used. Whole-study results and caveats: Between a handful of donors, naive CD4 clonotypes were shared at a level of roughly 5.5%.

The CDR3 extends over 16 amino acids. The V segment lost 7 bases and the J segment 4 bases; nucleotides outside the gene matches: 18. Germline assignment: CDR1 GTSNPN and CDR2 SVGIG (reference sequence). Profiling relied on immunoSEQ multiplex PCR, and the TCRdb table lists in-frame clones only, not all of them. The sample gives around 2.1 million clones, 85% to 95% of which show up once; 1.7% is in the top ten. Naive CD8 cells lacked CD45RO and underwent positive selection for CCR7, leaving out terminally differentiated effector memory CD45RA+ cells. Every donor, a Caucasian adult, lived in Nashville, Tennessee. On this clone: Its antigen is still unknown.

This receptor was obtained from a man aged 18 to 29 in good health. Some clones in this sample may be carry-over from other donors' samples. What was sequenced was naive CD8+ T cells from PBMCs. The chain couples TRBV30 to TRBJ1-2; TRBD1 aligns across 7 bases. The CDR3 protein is CAYLGRGAPVAYGYTF. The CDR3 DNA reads TGTGCCTATCTAGGCAGGGGGGCTCCCGTCGCCTATGGCTACACCTTC. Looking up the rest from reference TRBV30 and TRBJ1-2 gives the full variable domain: SQTIHQWPATLVQPVGSPLSLECTVEGTSNPNLYWYRQAAGRGLQLLFYSVGIGQISSEVPQNLSASRPQDRQFILSSKKLLLSDSGFYLCAYLGRGAPVAYGYTFGSGTRLTVV.